This T cell receptor (beta chain) was captured by sequencing in a study of CD8+ T cells in alopecia areata. Study-wide context: Administration of oral tofacitinib to treated patients was at 5 to 10 mg twice daily. Tofacitinib therapy lasting 6 to 18 months was followed by 6 months off drug.

With regard to this clone: What it binds is unknown.

Extraction and reverse transcription of RNA yielded cDNA as the sequencing template. Measured with immunoSEQ multiplex PCR; TCRdb has only the in-frame clones, and not every one. The sample records about 180,000 clones, approximately 62% being singletons. V was shortened by 4 bases and J by 6 bases, with 6 bases between the two germline ends. The CDR3 consists of 11 residues. Germline loops: CDR1 SQVTM, CDR2 ANQGSEA. The study's findings and limits: Scalp samples also yield sequences of resident alphabeta T cells from normal skin.

The sequence derives from a human donor with alopecia areata. The chain combines TRBV29-1 with TRBJ2-2; no reliable D call. The source material was CD4+ T cells sorted from blood, sampled at week 0. The CDR3 DNA reads TGCAGCGTTGTAGTCCCCGGGGAGCTGTTTTTT. Translating gives CSVVVPGELFF.